Listed here are 5 T cell receptor beta chains from one sample, sequenced in a study of T cells in Graves' hyperthyroidism and ophthalmopathy. Using RNA transcripts as the source, TCR beta CDR3 regions were amplified. HTBI primers were employed in a first-round RT-PCR of the TCR CDR3. TCRdb used MiXCR to reprocess the multiplex PCR reads, holding one entry per CDR3 protein. The sample contains approximately 590,000 distinct CDR3 sequences, about 45% of which appear only once. Sequenced material: peripheral blood or thyroid tissue (not recorded which). Receptors were obtained from a woman younger than 30 with Graves' hyperthyroidism.

This chain uses TRBV7-3 with TRBJ1-2; 8 positions match TRBD1. CDR3 length: 13 amino acids. Trimming cost V 3 bases and J 7 bases; bases outside gene matches: 4. The germline gives CDR1 SGHTA, CDR2 FQGTGA. CDR3 sequence reads: CASSLDREPGYTF. The CDR3 nucleotides read TGTGCCAGCAGCTTGGACAGGGAGCCTGGCTACACCTTC. Drawing the rest from reference TRBV7-3 and TRBJ1-2, the complete variable domain is GAGVSQTPSNKVTEKGKYVELRCDPISGHTALYWYRQSLGQGPEFLIYFQGTGAADDSGLPNDRFFAVRPEGSVSTLKIQRTERGDSAVYLCASSLDREPGYTFGSGTRLTVV.

The rearrangement joins TRBV25-1 to TRBJ2-5; TRBD2 agrees at 7 bases. The CDR3 extends over 13 amino acids. Germline V CDR1 and CDR2: MGHDK, SYGVNS. V shed 3 bases and J 4 bases; nucleotides not matched to a gene: 2. In DNA form, the CDR3 reads TGTGCCAGCAGTGATCCGGGAGGAGAGACCCAGTACTTC. Translated: CASSDPGGETQYF.

V is TRBV10-3 and J is TRBJ2-6; D unclear. This CDR3 comprises 15 residues. Germline CDR1 reads ENHRY; CDR2 reads SYGVKD. Trimming removed 4 bases at V and 0 bases at J, with 7 bases between. Here the CDR3 DNA reads TGTGCCATCAGTGTACCGATCTCTGGGGCCAACGTCCTGACTTTC. This gives the protein CAISVPISGANVLTF.

In its sample, this clonotype was seen many times. This chain links TRBV15 with TRBJ1-1; D is unresolved. Trimming shortened V by 6 bases and J by 1 base, and 12 bases separated the two germline ends. Germline V gene sequence: CDR1 LNHNV, CDR2 YYDKDF (reference sequence). The CDR3 has 14 residues. The CDR3 is CATRSSSKNTEAFF. Written as DNA, the CDR3 is TGTGCCACCAGAAGTAGCTCCAAGAACACTGAAGCTTTCTTT.

This clonotype was recorded many times. A much more abundant neighbour one base away suggests this may be a read error. The chain joins TRBV29-1 to TRBJ1-2; no firm D call. Trimming removed 5 bases from V and 7 bases from J, with 2 bases in between. The CDR3 contains 8 residues. Germline CDR1 SQVTM, CDR2 ANQGSEA. The CDR3 loop is CSVSGYTF. The CDR3 DNA reads TGCAGCGTTAGTGGCTACACCTTC.